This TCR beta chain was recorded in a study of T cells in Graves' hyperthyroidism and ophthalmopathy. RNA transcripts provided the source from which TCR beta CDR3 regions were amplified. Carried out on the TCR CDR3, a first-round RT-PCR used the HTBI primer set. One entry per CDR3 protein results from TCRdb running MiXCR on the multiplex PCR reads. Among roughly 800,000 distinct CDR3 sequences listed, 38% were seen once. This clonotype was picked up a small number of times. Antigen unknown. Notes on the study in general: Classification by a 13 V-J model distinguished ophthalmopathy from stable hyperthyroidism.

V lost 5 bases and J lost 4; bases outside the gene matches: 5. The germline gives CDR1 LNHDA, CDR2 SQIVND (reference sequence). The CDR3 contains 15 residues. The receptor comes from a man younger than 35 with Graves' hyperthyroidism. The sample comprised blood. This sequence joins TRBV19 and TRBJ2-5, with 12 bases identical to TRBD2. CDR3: CASSPLAGGRETQYF. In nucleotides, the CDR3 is TGTGCCAGTAGTCCTCTAGCGGGGGGGCGAGAGACCCAGTACTTC.